This TCR beta chain was recovered during a study of human T cells and chemical hapten exposure. This clonotype was found many times. In TCRdb, the RACE reads were re-called with MiXCR into one record per CDR3 protein. The table has about 54,000 distinct CDR3 sequences, more than 9% seen once. CDR3 length: 14 residues. Per germline, CDR1 MNHEY and CDR2 SMNVEV (reference sequence). Trimming removed 3 bases from V and 1 base from J, with 10 bases in between. This sample's time point: patch test 2, 6 weeks after DPC sensitization. Treatment of the sample: therapeutic diphenylcyclopropenone sensitization with weekly scalp DPC.

The TCR comes from a woman aged 45 to 65 with alopecia areata. Some clones in this sample may be carry-over from other donors' samples. This chain connects TRBV27 to TRBJ2-7, with unresolved D. The source was whole blood, collected in connection with sensitization to the hapten diphenylcyclopropenone (DPC). In DNA, the CDR3 is TGTGCCAGCAGTTTGGGTCAGGCGTCCTACGAGCAGTACTTC. This sequence encodes CASSLGQASYEQYF.